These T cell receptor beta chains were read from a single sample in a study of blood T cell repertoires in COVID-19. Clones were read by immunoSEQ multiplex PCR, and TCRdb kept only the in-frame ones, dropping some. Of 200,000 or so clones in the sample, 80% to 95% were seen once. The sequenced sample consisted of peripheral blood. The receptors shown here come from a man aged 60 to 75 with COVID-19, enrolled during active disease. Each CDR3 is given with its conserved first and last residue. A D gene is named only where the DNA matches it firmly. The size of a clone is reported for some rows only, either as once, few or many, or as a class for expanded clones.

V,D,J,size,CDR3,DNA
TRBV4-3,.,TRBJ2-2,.,CASSQDTARQADGELFF,TGCGCCAGCAGCCAAGACACCGCTCGACAGGCGGATGGGGAGCTGTTTTTT
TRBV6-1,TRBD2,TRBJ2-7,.,CASSGASGGPYEQYF,TGTGCCAGCAGTGGAGCTAGCGGGGGACCCTACGAGCAGTACTTC
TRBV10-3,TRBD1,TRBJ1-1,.,CAISSRDSGEAFF,TGTGCCATCAGTAGCCGGGACAGCGGAGAAGCTTTCTTT
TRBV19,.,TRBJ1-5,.,CASTLLTTVNQPQHF,TGTGCCAGTACCCTCCTTACGACAGTGAATCAGCCCCAGCATTTT
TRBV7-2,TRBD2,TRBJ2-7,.,CASSTQREGPHEQYF,TGTGCCAGCAGCACCCAGCGGGAGGGCCCCCACGAGCAGTACTTC
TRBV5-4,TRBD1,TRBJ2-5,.,CASSLVVTGGAGETQYF,TGTGCCAGCAGCTTGGTCGTGACAGGGGGCGCCGGAGAGACCCAGTACTTC
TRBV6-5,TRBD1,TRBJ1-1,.,CASSYSNRGRVTEAFF,TGTGCCAGCAGTTACTCAAACAGGGGGCGAGTCACTGAAGCTTTCTTT
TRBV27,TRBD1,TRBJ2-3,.,CASSREQGYRTDTQYF,TGTGCCAGCAGTAGGGAACAGGGGTACCGCACAGATACGCAGTATTTT
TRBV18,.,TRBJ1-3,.,CASSPQAAGNTIYF,TGTGCCAGCTCACCACAGGCAGCGGGAAACACCATATATTTT
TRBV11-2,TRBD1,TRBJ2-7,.,CASSEMGQGIAYEQYF,TGTGCCAGCAGCGAAATGGGACAGGGAATCGCCTACGAGCAGTACTTC
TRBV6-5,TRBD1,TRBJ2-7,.,CASSHDRGSFNEQYF,TGTGCCAGCAGTCACGACAGGGGGTCTTTCAACGAGCAGTACTTC
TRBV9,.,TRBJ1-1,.,CASSVAGGSSTEAFF,TGTGCCAGCAGCGTAGCGGGGGGCTCCAGCACTGAAGCTTTCTTT
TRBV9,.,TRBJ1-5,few,CASSPSGGTNQPQHF,TGTGCCAGCAGCCCCTCCGGGGGGACCAATCAGCCCCAGCATTTT
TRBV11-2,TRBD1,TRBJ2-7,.,CASSLGTGSSQYF,TGTGCCAGCAGCTTAGGGACAGGGTCGTCTCAGTACTTC
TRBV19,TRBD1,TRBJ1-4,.,CASSTTTGREKLFF,TGTGCCAGTAGTACCACGACAGGGCGTGAAAAACTGTTTTTT
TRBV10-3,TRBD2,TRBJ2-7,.,CAISSAGVYEQYF,TGTGCCATCAGCTCGGCGGGGGTCTACGAGCAGTACTTC
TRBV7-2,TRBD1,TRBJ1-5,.,CASSTTTGGNQPQHF,TGTGCCAGCAGCACTACCACAGGGGGCAATCAGCCCCAGCATTTT
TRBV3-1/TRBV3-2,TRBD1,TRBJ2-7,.,CASSPWPGQGSHEQYF,TGTGCCAGCAGCCCTTGGCCGGGACAGGGTAGCCACGAGCAGTACTTC
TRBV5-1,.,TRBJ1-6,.,CASSLIQGSSPLHF,TGCGCCAGCAGCCTCATACAGGGTTCTTCACCCCTCCACTTT
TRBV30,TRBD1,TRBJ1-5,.,CAWSFSGTGRQPQHF,TGTGCCTGGAGTTTCTCAGGGACAGGGCGTCAGCCCCAGCATTTT
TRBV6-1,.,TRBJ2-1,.,CASSEVPGDSYNEQFF,TGTGCCAGCAGTGAAGTGCCAGGGGACTCCTACAATGAGCAGTTCTTC
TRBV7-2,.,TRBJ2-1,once,CASSPFRDNIGEQFF,TGTGCCAGCAGCCCGTTCCGGGACAACATCGGTGAGCAGTTCTTC
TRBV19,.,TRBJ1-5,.,CASSILLAPQHF,TGTGCCAGTAGTATTCTTTTGGCGCCCCAGCATTTT
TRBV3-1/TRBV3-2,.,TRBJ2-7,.,CASSRRGGIYEQYF,TGTGCCAGCAGCCGTAGGGGCGGAATCTACGAGCAGTACTTC
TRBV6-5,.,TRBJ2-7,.,CASSPLDSRSYEQYF,TGTGCCAGCAGTCCGCTGGACAGCCGCTCCTACGAGCAGTACTTC